This entry features one TCR beta chain sequence. The antigen it binds to is not known. Base qualities are not recorded, but no much larger clone differs from it by a single base. The record originates from a study of blood T cell repertoires in COVID-19 (dated by TCRdb to the early 2020s). Study-level background: Samples from collaborators originated in the United States, Italy and Spain and spanned both the acute and convalescent phases of COVID-19. The material from the prospective study consisted of cDNA or gDNA derived from T cells, B-cell-depleted T cells, or PBMCs. Deeply sampled blood TCRbeta repertoires from subjects exposed to, actively infected with, or recovered from COVID-19 were included in the dataset. The repertoires were made available in a free public database intended to serve as a resource for research on the immune response to SARS-CoV-2. Samples were obtained from the ongoing ImmuneRACE study (first 160 participants) and from some 1,300 subjects provided by 6 global collaborators. A de-identified subject ID, COVID-19 status, age in years and sex were almost always included in the sample metadata. Where available, HLA class I and class II types were taken from metadata supplied by the sample provider and were not determined by assay-based typing. Study-wide conclusions, independent of this receptor: How much clinical and demographic metadata was included differed by source and by participant, and the metadata was provided uncurated.

The immunoSEQ Assay, a bias-controlled multiplex PCR, was used to amplify TCRbeta CDR3 regions from genomic DNA. In the authors' own workflow: The number of nucleated cells in each sample was estimated from the amplification of reference gene primers within the assay. To quantify the absolute abundance of each unique TCRbeta CDR3 rearrangement, sequence reads were collapsed and filtered. For each sample, productive Simpson clonality was calculated as the square root of Simpson's diversity index over productive rearrangements. Sourced from immuneACCESS, this table was stored by TCRdb with only in-frame sequences that have V and J called. A share of the clones is absent; for the studies checked, an unresolved V gene accounts for under half, and the remainder has no known explanation. D and trimming come from the DNA, and the V and J calls and clone size come from that table. In this sample the table shows 77,000 or so clones, roughly four fifths of which occur a single time. Clones ranked in the top ten supply 6.9% of the sample.

One collaborating source in Seattle enrolled patients while the patients were actively infected and followed the patients over time throughout the course of disease. Collaborating institutions collected whole blood in K2EDTA tubes following their own protocols. For TCRbeta analysis, collaborators shipped samples as frozen whole blood, isolated PBMCs, or DNA extracted from either of those sample types. V drops 2 bases and J drops 2 bases, leaving 9 bases in between. Via the germline V gene (reference sequence), CDR1 is SEHNR and CDR2 FQNEAQ. From cysteine to phenylalanine, the CDR3 is 14 amino acids long. Only CDR3 DNA is held: 42 bases, read in frame from base 1.

The chain couples TRBV7-9 to TRBJ2-5; the D gene cannot be resolved reliably. This receptor was taken from a man aged 25 to 40 with COVID-19, enrolled during active disease. What was sequenced was peripheral blood. The CDR3 has the sequence CASSLRGLQETQYF. In nucleotides, the sequence is TGTGCCAGCAGCTTAAGAGGTCTGCAAGAGACCCAGTACTTC.